The clone carrying this T cell receptor beta chain was counted a single time. Its antigen remains unknown. Germline CDR1 and CDR2: SGHRS and YFSETQ. CDR3 length equals 14 residues. The V and J ends lost 3 bases and 4 bases respectively, with 14 bases between them. The sample originates from a study of cytomegalovirus exposure and HLA in healthy donors. General study results and limits: CMV serostatus was the only immune exposure information that was available. The investigators catalogued 164 TCR beta chains as cytomegalovirus-associated. In an earlier analysis, about 90% or about 30%: the productive usage of most TCR beta V segments. CMV antigen specificity of a few CMV-associated chains was confirmed in vitro.

PCR used 60 Vbeta primers and 13 Jbeta primers. TCRdb's table, derived via immunoSEQ multiplex PCR, lists solely in-frame clones and lacks some. The data contain 90,000 to 120,000 clones, roughly 70% of them singletons. The origin of this receptor is a middle-aged woman in good health and CMV-seropositive. The sample was PBMCs. The V call is TRBV5-1, the J call TRBJ2-7; D may be TRBD2 (6 bases). The chain's CDR3 is CASSWGVGGYEQYF. The CDR3 DNA reads as TGCGCCAGCAGCTGGGGGGTCGGAGGTTACGAGCAGTACTTC. The whole variable domain, filled in from reference TRBV5-1 and TRBJ2-7, reads KAGVTQTPRYLIKTRGQQVTLSCSPISGHRSVSWYQQTPGQGLQFLFEYFSETQRNKGNFPGRFSGRQFSNSRSEMNVSTLELGDSALYLCASSWGVGGYEQYFGPGTRLTVT.